These 16 T cell receptor beta chains came from one sample sequenced in a study of blood T cells in healthy people across ages. A sample-barcoded 5' primer and a J-beta primer mix were used in a second PCR of roughly 6 to 11 cycles. TCRdb re-derived calls from the 5' RACE reads in MiXCR, one entry per CDR3 protein. The sample shows some 900,000 distinct CDR3 sequences, around 30% of them seen only once. The sample was blood. All receptors derive from a woman aged 80 or older in good health.

This clonotype showed up just a few times. This may be a read error: a much more frequent sequence differs by one nucleotide. The J gene is TRBJ1-6, the V gene TRBV20-1; 7 bases match TRBD1. Germline values: CDR1 DFQATT, CDR2 SNEGSKA (reference sequence). This CDR3 has 14 residues. The chain's CDR3 is CSAAQVTGDSPPHF. The CDR3 bases are TGCAGTGCTGCCCAAGTTACAGGGGATTCACCCCCCCACTTT.

The rearrangement joins TRBV7-9 to TRBJ1-5; D might be TRBD1 (6 bases). V lost 3 bases and J 9 bases, leaving 12 bases between the germline ends. Germline lookup yields CDR1 SEHNR and CDR2 FQNEAQ (reference sequence). The CDR3 is 13 residues long. In nucleotides, the CDR3 is TGTGCCAGCAGCTTGAAACAGGGTATGCCCCAGCATTTT. It yields the protein CASSLKQGMPQHF.

Points on this clonotype: A much larger clonotype is one base distant, so this may be a read error. The gene calls are TRBV6-2 or TRBV6-3 and TRBJ2-3; 10 bases agree with TRBD1. Germline CDR1 and CDR2: MNHEY and SVGEGT. The V segment lost 5 bases and the J segment 2 bases; nucleotides outside the gene matches: 13. CDR3 length equals 18 residues. CDR3 coding DNA: TGTGCCAGCAGTAAGGCCACCGGGACAGGGGTATCCACAGATACGCAGTATTTT. Translating it yields CASSKATGTGVSTDTQYF.

The V call is TRBV5-1, the J call TRBJ2-1, with D possibly matching TRBD1 (5 bases). The CDR3 has 14 residues. Germline V CDR1 and CDR2: SGHRS, YFSETQ. Trimming cost V 0 bases and J 10 bases, with 14 bases left between them. The CDR3 nucleotides read TGCGCCAGCAGCTTGGGGGGCCAGGGTCGGGAGCAGTTCTTC. It encodes CASSLGGQGREQFF.

This clonotype was detected ten times or more. The CDR3 here is CASSRGDTQYF. For the CDR3, the DNA is TGTGCCAGCAGCCGCGGGGATACGCAGTATTTT. The V and J genes are TRBV6-6 and TRBJ2-3, with TRBD2 as a possible D gene (5 bases). CDR1 is MNHNY, CDR2 SVGAGI, per germline (reference sequence). Trimming removed 6 bases from V and 6 bases from J, with 7 bases in between. The CDR3 covers 11 residues.

This clonotype was counted many times. The chain couples TRBV27 to TRBJ2-7; 8 bases align to TRBD1. CDR3 size: 13 residues. The V segment lost 2 bases and the J segment 6 bases; nucleotides outside the gene matches: 3. Germline CDR1 is MNHEY and CDR2 is SMNVEV (reference sequence). In DNA form, the CDR3 reads TGTGCCAGCAGTTTAAGGACAGGGTTCGAGCAGTACTTC. It encodes CASSLRTGFEQYF.

This clonotype was seen many times. The V call is TRBV7-2, the J call TRBJ2-7; 7 positions match TRBD1. The length of the CDR3 is 15 residues. The V gene end was trimmed by 2 bases and the J gene end by 2 bases; junction bases not matched to a gene: 6. The germline gives CDR1 SGHTA, CDR2 FQGNSA. The CDR3 DNA is TGTGCCAGCAGCTTAAGTCAGGGGGAAACCTACGAGCAGTACTTC. Translation: CASSLSQGETYEQYF.

The chain recombines TRBV5-1 with TRBJ1-2; 8 bases fit TRBD1. After removal of 4 bases from V and 8 bases from J, the junction contained 10 bases not matched to a gene. Germline V lookup: CDR1 SGHRS, CDR2 YFSETQ. The CDR3 has 14 residues. CDR3 residues: CASSPDRGEKGYTF. In nucleotides, the CDR3 is TGCGCCAGCAGCCCCGACAGGGGAGAGAAAGGCTACACCTTC.

In this sample, this clonotype turned up a few times. The chain employs TRBV7-3 and TRBJ2-3; 9 bases are a match to TRBD1. Germline V CDR1 and CDR2: SGHTA, FQGTGA. The V gene end was trimmed by 2 bases and the J gene end by 2 bases; junction bases not matched to a gene: 5. The CDR3 runs to 16 residues. CDR3 protein: CASSLAGTGNTDTQYF. CDR3 DNA sequence: TGTGCCAGCAGCTTAGCCGGGACAGGGAACACAGATACGCAGTATTTT.

This clonotype has just a few counts. This chain connects TRBV2 to TRBJ2-5; 7 bases agree with TRBD1. The CDR3 sequence is 14 residues long. CDR1 SNHLY and CDR2 FYNNEI come from the germline V gene. The trim removed 6 bases at V and 2 bases at J, leaving 6 bases unmatched. The CDR3: CASSADRSQETQYF. Here the CDR3 DNA reads TGTGCCAGCAGCGCGGACAGGTCGCAAGAGACCCAGTACTTC.

The chain couples TRBV5-6 to TRBJ2-3; tentatively, D is TRBD2 (5 bases). CDR1 and CDR2 from the germline V gene are SGHDT and YYEEEE. V gave up 3 bases and J gave up 0 bases, with 14 bases separating them. The CDR3 runs to 16 residues. The chain's CDR3 is CASSSTSRGSTDTQYF. The CDR3 DNA reads as TGTGCCAGCAGCTCTACCTCGCGCGGGAGCACAGATACGCAGTATTTT.

This clonotype occurred many times. The chain employs TRBV12-3 or TRBV12-4 and TRBJ2-7; either TRBD1 or TRBD2 may fit D (5 bases each). CDR3 size: 14 residues. V was cut by 5 bases and J by 7 bases, with 18 bases left in between. CDR3 in amino acids: CASSKWDEDGEQYF. DNA for the CDR3: TGTGCCAGCAGTAAGTGGGACGAGGATGGGGAGCAGTACTTC.

Notes on this clonotype: Being one base from a much bigger clone, this may be a read error. This chain links TRBV20-1 with TRBJ2-5; D possibly corresponds to TRBD2 (5 bases). CDR3 length: 14 residues. The germline CDR1 and CDR2 sequences are DFQATT and SNEGSKA (reference sequence). CDR3 in amino acids: CSTSLGSPGETQYF. DNA of the CDR3: TGCAGTACTAGTTTAGGCTCCCCGGGGGAGACCCAGTACTTC.

The genes are TRBV4-3 and TRBJ2-3, with D possibly matching TRBD2 (7 bases). The CDR3 extends over 16 amino acids. Germline V lookup: CDR1 LGHNA, CDR2 YSLEER. The V end lost 1 base, the J end lost 0 bases, and 11 bases lay between the germline ends. DNA for the CDR3: TGCGCCAGCAGCCAAGTTGCGGGGGCGAGCACAGATACGCAGTATTTT. It yields the protein CASSQVAGASTDTQYF.

This clonotype was seen ten or more times. The chain has TRBV25-1 and TRBJ2-5, with 9 bases lining up with TRBD2. V lost 7 bases to trimming and J lost 3 bases; unmatched junction nucleotides: 9. This CDR3 comprises 15 residues. In germline, CDR1 is MGHDK, CDR2 SYGVNS. In DNA, the CDR3 is TGTGCCAGCACCGTGGGACTAGCCCTGAAAGAGACCCAGTACTTC. This sequence encodes CASTVGLALKETQYF.

This chain uses TRBV27 with TRBJ2-7, with D maybe TRBD1 (5 bases). Germline V CDR1 and CDR2: MNHEY, SMNVEV (reference sequence). Trimming pared 6 bases from V and 7 bases from J, leaving 25 bases between. The CDR3 has 16 residues. In DNA form, the CDR3 reads TGTGCCAGCAGCGAACGGGCCGACAGCCCCGGGCTTGAGCAGTACTTC. Its protein product is CASSERADSPGLEQYF.